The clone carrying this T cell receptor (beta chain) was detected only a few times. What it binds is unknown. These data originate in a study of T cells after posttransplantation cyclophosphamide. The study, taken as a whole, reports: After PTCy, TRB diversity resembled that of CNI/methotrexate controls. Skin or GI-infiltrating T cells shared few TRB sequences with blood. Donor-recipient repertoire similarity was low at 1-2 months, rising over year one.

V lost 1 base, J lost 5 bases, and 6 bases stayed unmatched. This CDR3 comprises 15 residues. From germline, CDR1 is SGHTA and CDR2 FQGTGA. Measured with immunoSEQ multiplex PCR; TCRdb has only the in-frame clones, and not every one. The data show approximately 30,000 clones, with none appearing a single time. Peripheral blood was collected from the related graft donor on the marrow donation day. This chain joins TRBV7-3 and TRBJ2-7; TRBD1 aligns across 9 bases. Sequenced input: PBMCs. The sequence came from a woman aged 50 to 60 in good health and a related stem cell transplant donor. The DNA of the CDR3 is TGTGCCAGCAGCTTAAAGGTCGGGACAGGGCACGAGCAGTACTTC. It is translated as CASSLKVGTGHEQYF. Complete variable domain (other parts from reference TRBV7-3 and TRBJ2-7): GAGVSQTPSNKVTEKGKYVELRCDPISGHTALYWYRQSLGQGPEFLIYFQGTGAADDSGLPNDRFFAVRPEGSVSTLKIQRTERGDSAVYLCASSLKVGTGHEQYFGPGTRLTVT.